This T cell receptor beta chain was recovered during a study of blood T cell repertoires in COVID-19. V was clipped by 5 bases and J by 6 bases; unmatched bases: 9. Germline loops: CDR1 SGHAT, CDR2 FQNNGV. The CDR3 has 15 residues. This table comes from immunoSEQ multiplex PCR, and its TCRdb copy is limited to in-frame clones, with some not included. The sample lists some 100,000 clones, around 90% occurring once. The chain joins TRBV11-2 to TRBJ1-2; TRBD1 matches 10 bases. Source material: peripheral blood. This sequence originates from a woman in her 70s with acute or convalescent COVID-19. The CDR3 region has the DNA TGTGCCAGCAGCCCTTTAAGACAGGGGGCGGATGGCTACACCTTC. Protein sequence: CASSPLRQGADGYTF.